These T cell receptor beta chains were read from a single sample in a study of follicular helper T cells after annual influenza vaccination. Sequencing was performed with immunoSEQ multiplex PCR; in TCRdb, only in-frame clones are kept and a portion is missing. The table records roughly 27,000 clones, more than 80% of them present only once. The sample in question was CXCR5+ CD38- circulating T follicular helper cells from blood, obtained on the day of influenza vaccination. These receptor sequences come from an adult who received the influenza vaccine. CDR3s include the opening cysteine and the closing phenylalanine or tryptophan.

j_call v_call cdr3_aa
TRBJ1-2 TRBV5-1 CASRGDAGGRTNYGYTF
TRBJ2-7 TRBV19 CASSKGTGYEQYF
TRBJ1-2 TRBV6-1 CASSERGDYTNYGYTF
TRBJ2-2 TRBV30 CAWSRGPNTGELFF
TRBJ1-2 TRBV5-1 CASSLEGREDYGYTF
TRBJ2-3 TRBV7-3 CASRQSGGPSDTQYF
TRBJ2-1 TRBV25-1 CASSPGSRAEQFF
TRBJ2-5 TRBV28 CASSGPGTALAETQYF
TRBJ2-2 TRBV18 CASSPLRAGGTTNTGELFF
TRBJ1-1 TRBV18 CASSPRDRGQGFTEAFF
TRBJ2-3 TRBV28 CASRDRDTDTQYF
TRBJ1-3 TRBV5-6 CASSLGDRANTIYF
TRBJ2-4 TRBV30 CAWSVAQAQYF
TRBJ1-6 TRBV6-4 CASRFLSPLHF
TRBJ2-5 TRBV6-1 CASSDPGAPQETQYF
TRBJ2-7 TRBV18 CASSPQVSSYEQYF
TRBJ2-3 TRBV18 CASQQAGGTDTQYF
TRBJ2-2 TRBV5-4 CASGRDRNTGELFF
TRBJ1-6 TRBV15 CATSRVQGRNSPLHF
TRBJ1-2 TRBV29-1 CSVGEGAGYTF
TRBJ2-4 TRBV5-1 CASSVSQGNIQYF
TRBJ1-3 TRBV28 CASSLGTGRNTIYF
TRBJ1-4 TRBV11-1 CASSSGTRGEKLFF
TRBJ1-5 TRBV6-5 CASRKTGISNQPQHF
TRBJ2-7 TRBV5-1 CASGIGGTSVYEQYF
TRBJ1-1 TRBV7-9 CASNNDRGLEAFF
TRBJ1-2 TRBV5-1 CASSRDSAYGYTF
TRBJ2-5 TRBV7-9 CASSYGQGETQYF
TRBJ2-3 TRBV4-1 CASSPEGLARDTQYF
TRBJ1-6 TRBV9 CASSVGPRDSPLHF